Listed here is a single T cell receptor (beta chain). These data originate in a study of control samples from healthy donors and cancer patients. V dropped 8 bases and J dropped 5 bases, with 21 bases sitting between them. The germline V gene has CDR1 LNHDA and CDR2 SQIVND (reference sequence). This CDR3 has 15 residues. Sequenced by immunoSEQ multiplex PCR; TCRdb stores in-frame clones only, minus some. The data hold about 130,000 clones, with more than 90% observed a single time. Sequencing input: blood. The rearrangement joins TRBV19 to TRBJ1-2, with D unclear. The source is a man aged 18-30 years in good health. CDR3 in DNA: TGTGCCAGTGCGGGAATAGATCCTGGGGATTATGGCTACACCTTC. Protein: CASAGIDPGDYGYTF.